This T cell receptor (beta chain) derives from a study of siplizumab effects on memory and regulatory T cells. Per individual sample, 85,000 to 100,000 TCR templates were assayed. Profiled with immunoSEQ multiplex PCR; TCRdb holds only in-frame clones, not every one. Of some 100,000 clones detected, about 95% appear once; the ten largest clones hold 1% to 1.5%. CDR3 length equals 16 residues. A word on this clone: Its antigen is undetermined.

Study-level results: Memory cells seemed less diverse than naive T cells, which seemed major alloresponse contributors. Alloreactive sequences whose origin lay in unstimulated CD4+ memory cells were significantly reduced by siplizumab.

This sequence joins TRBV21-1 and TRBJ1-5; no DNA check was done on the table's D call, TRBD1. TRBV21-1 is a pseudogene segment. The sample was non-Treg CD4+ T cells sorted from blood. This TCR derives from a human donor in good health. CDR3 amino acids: CASSKADRGSNQPQHF. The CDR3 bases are TGTGCCAGCAGCAAAGCTGACAGAGGCAGCAATCAGCCCCAGCATTTT.